This is a list of T cell receptor beta chains from one sample in a study of blood T cell repertoires in COVID-19. TCRdb's table, derived via immunoSEQ multiplex PCR, lists solely in-frame clones and lacks some. The sample holds just over 150,000 clones; around 91% are singletons and the top ten take 15%. The sample was peripheral blood. These TCRs come from a woman aged 40 to 50 with acute or convalescent COVID-19. The CDR3 runs from the conserved cysteine through the conserved F or W. The D gene is left open where the match is weak. Not all rows give a size; the values are once, few, many and, for expanded clones, a class.

CDR3: CASSQVSGGRGYSGNTIYF
DNA: TGTGCCAGCAGCCAAGTCTCGGGGGGTAGGGGTTACTCTGGAAACACCATATATTTT
J: TRBJ1-3
V: TRBV3-1/TRBV3-2
size: NA
D: NA

CDR3: CASSPGVNQPQHF
DNA: TGCGCCAGCAGCCCAGGGGTCAATCAGCCCCAGCATTTT
J: TRBJ1-5
V: TRBV4-1
size: NA
D: NA

CDR3: CASSLSPSGRSSYNEQFF
DNA: TGTGCCAGCAGCTTGTCTCCTAGCGGGAGGAGCTCCTACAATGAGCAGTTCTTC
J: TRBJ2-1
V: TRBV5-4
size: NA
D: TRBD2

CDR3: CASSRTSGGADIQYF
DNA: TGTGCCAGCAGCCGGACTAGCGGGGGGGCAGACATTCAGTACTTC
J: TRBJ2-4
V: TRBV3-1/TRBV3-2
size: once
D: TRBD2

CDR3: CASSRGTGANYGYTF
DNA: TGTGCCAGCTCACGCGGGACAGGGGCTAACTATGGCTACACCTTC
J: TRBJ1-2
V: TRBV18
size: NA
D: TRBD1

CDR3: CASSYLGWDEKLFF
DNA: TGTGCCAGCAGTTATCTAGGTTGGGATGAAAAACTGTTTTTT
J: TRBJ1-4
V: TRBV6-5
size: NA
D: NA

CDR3: CASSLGREGSSYEQYF
DNA: TGTGCCAGCAGCTTAGGCCGGGAAGGGAGCTCCTACGAGCAGTACTTC
J: TRBJ2-7
V: TRBV13
size: NA
D: NA

CDR3: CATQARGLGNTIYF
DNA: TGTGCCACCCAAGCCAGGGGGTTGGGAAACACCATATATTTT
J: TRBJ1-3
V: TRBV28
size: once
D: TRBD1

CDR3: CASSDIAGLTDTQYF
DNA: TGTGCCAGCAGTGATATAGCGGGACTCACAGATACGCAGTATTTT
J: TRBJ2-3
V: TRBV2
size: NA
D: TRBD2

CDR3: CASSATGRLSYHTEAFF
DNA: TGTGCCAGCAGCGCCACCGGGAGATTAAGCTACCACACTGAAGCTTTCTTT
J: TRBJ1-1
V: TRBV11-2
size: NA
D: NA

CDR3: CASSFSPNQPQHF
DNA: TGCGCCAGCAGCTTCAGTCCCAATCAGCCCCAGCATTTT
J: TRBJ1-5
V: TRBV5-1
size: once
D: NA

CDR3: CASQLVTGELFF
DNA: TGTGCCAGTCAACTAGTCACCGGGGAGCTGTTTTTT
J: TRBJ2-2
V: TRBV12-3/TRBV12-4
size: once
D: NA

CDR3: CASSATGAANTEAFF
DNA: TGTGCCAGCAGTGCTACAGGGGCGGCGAACACTGAAGCTTTCTTT
J: TRBJ1-1
V: TRBV25-1
size: NA
D: TRBD1

CDR3: CATSESGGSTDTQYF
DNA: TGTGCCACCAGTGAGTCAGGGGGTAGCACAGATACGCAGTATTTT
J: TRBJ2-3
V: TRBV24-1
size: NA
D: TRBD1

CDR3: CASSFPGFGQQYF
DNA: TGTGCCAGCAGTTTTCCGGGGTTCGGACAGCAGTACTTC
J: TRBJ2-7
V: TRBV27
size: NA
D: NA

CDR3: CASSPTGLNSPLHF
DNA: TGTGCCAGCAGCCCGACAGGGTTGAATTCACCCCTCCACTTT
J: TRBJ1-6
V: TRBV9
size: NA
D: TRBD1

CDR3: CASSLWNRGGSREQYF
DNA: TGTGCCAGCAGCCTCTGGAACAGGGGGGGTTCTCGCGAGCAGTACTTC
J: TRBJ2-7
V: TRBV13
size: NA
D: NA

CDR3: CSVDGRQTSNPNYGYTF
DNA: TGCAGCGTTGACGGCAGGCAAACTTCAAACCCTAACTATGGCTACACCTTC
J: TRBJ1-2
V: TRBV29-1
size: NA
D: NA

CDR3: CASSPIIPWTGARNEQYF
DNA: TGTGCCAGCTCACCAATAATACCATGGACAGGGGCAAGGAACGAGCAGTACTTC
J: TRBJ2-7
V: TRBV18
size: NA
D: TRBD1

CDR3: CAWFGLAGNEQFF
DNA: TGTGCCTGGTTCGGACTAGCGGGAAATGAGCAGTTCTTC
J: TRBJ2-1
V: TRBV30
size: NA
D: TRBD2

CDR3: CASSAGFGEQYF
DNA: TGTGCCAGCAGCGCAGGGTTTGGCGAGCAGTACTTC
J: TRBJ2-7
V: TRBV25-1
size: NA
D: NA

CDR3: CASSLRGLAGALGTDTQYF
DNA: TGTGCCAGCAGCCTAAGGGGACTAGCGGGAGCTCTTGGTACAGATACGCAGTATTTT
J: TRBJ2-3
V: TRBV27
size: once
D: TRBD2

CDR3: CASSRLTLEREWGEQFF
DNA: TGTGCCAGCAGCCGCCTAACCCTAGAGCGGGAGTGGGGTGAGCAGTTCTTC
J: TRBJ2-1
V: TRBV7-8
size: NA
D: TRBD2

CDR3: CASSQSSYEQYF
DNA: TGTGCCAGCAGCCAATCTTCCTACGAGCAGTACTTC
J: TRBJ2-7
V: TRBV3-1/TRBV3-2
size: NA
D: NA

CDR3: CASSLSGGGTEAFF
DNA: TGCGCCAGCAGCTTGTCGGGGGGCGGGACTGAAGCTTTCTTT
J: TRBJ1-1
V: TRBV5-1
size: NA
D: NA

CDR3: CASSFGGAGTGELFF
DNA: TGTGCCAGCAGCTTTGGGGGGGCAGGAACCGGGGAGCTGTTTTTT
J: TRBJ2-2
V: TRBV7-2
size: NA
D: NA

CDR3: CASSISTGVPSEAFF
DNA: TGTGCCAGTAGTATCTCGACAGGGGTCCCCTCTGAAGCTTTCTTT
J: TRBJ1-1
V: TRBV19
size: NA
D: TRBD1

CDR3: CASGGNQPQHF
DNA: TGTGCCAGCGGAGGCAATCAGCCCCAGCATTTT
J: TRBJ1-5
V: TRBV27
size: NA
D: NA

CDR3: CASIPGREGWQPQHF
DNA: TGTGCCAGTATCCCCGGAAGGGAGGGATGGCAGCCCCAGCATTTT
J: TRBJ1-5
V: TRBV28
size: once
D: NA

CDR3: CASSFEGAGELFF
DNA: TGTGCCAGCAGCTTCGAGGGAGCCGGGGAGCTGTTTTTT
J: TRBJ2-2
V: TRBV11-2
size: NA
D: NA

CDR3: CASSESTNTQYF
DNA: TGCGCCAGCAGTGAGTCGACAAATACGCAGTATTTT
J: TRBJ2-3
V: TRBV10-1
size: NA
D: NA

CDR3: CASGLVLPRARARYEQYF
DNA: TGTGCTAGTGGTTTGGTACTCCCCCGGGCCAGGGCAAGGTACGAGCAGTACTTC
J: TRBJ2-7
V: TRBV12-5
size: NA
D: NA

CDR3: CASSVSSGAREQYF
DNA: TGTGCCAGCAGCGTAAGTAGCGGGGCGCGAGAGCAGTACTTC
J: TRBJ2-7
V: TRBV9
size: NA
D: TRBD2

CDR3: CASSVQFGTDTQYF
DNA: TGTGCCAGCAGCGTACAGTTCGGCACAGATACGCAGTATTTT
J: TRBJ2-3
V: TRBV9
size: many
D: NA

CDR3: CASSRDRLLFYEQYF
DNA: TGTGCCAGTAGTAGAGACAGGCTTCTATTCTACGAGCAGTACTTC
J: TRBJ2-7
V: TRBV19
size: NA
D: NA

CDR3: CAWSPGTGLTDTQYF
DNA: TGTGCCTGGAGTCCGGGGACAGGCTTAACAGATACGCAGTATTTT
J: TRBJ2-3
V: TRBV30
size: NA
D: TRBD1

CDR3: CASSLDGGNTEAFF
DNA: TGCGCCAGCAGCTTGGACGGGGGGAACACTGAAGCTTTCTTT
J: TRBJ1-1
V: TRBV5-1
size: NA
D: NA

CDR3: CASSPKSGQGSYNEQFF
DNA: TGTGCCAGCAGCCCTAAATCCGGACAGGGCTCCTACAATGAGCAGTTCTTC
J: TRBJ2-1
V: TRBV7-8
size: NA
D: TRBD1

CDR3: CASSLDFVGGGPANEQFF
DNA: TGTGCCAGCAGCTTAGACTTTGTTGGGGGGGGCCCCGCCAATGAGCAGTTCTTC
J: TRBJ2-1
V: TRBV11-2
size: NA
D: NA

CDR3: CASSTSERFYNEQFF
DNA: TGTGCCAGCAGTACTAGCGAACGATTCTACAATGAGCAGTTCTTC
J: TRBJ2-1
V: TRBV7-2
size: NA
D: TRBD2

CDR3: CASSTSPGPTGYGYTF
DNA: TGTGCCAGTAGTACCTCGCCGGGCCCTACAGGCTATGGCTACACCTTC
J: TRBJ1-2
V: TRBV19
size: NA
D: NA

CDR3: CASSLDRVVGTEAFF
DNA: TGCGCCAGCAGCCTGGACAGGGTTGTTGGCACTGAAGCTTTCTTT
J: TRBJ1-1
V: TRBV5-1
size: NA
D: TRBD1

CDR3: CASSGSGGNSYNEQFF
DNA: TGTGCCAGCAGCGGTAGCGGGGGGAACTCCTACAATGAGCAGTTCTTC
J: TRBJ2-1
V: TRBV9
size: NA
D: TRBD2

CDR3: CASSPSLDRNTEAFF
DNA: TGTGCCAGCTCCCCTTCTCTAGACAGGAACACTGAAGCTTTCTTT
J: TRBJ1-1
V: TRBV18
size: NA
D: NA

CDR3: CASSLVGGKYNEQFF
DNA: TGTGCCAGCAGCTTAGTCGGCGGGAAATACAATGAGCAGTTCTTC
J: TRBJ2-1
V: TRBV7-2
size: NA
D: NA

CDR3: CAQNDRGYGYTF
DNA: TGTGCCCAGAATGACAGGGGGTATGGCTACACCTTC
J: TRBJ1-2
V: TRBV30
size: NA
D: TRBD1

CDR3: CASSLGDSPYNEQFF
DNA: TGTGCCAGCAGCTTGGGGGACAGCCCCTACAATGAGCAGTTCTTC
J: TRBJ2-1
V: TRBV5-6
size: NA
D: TRBD1

CDR3: CASSPGLVNTEAFF
DNA: TGTGCCAGCAGCCCCGGTTTGGTGAACACTGAAGCTTTCTTT
J: TRBJ1-1
V: TRBV7-9
size: NA
D: NA

CDR3: CASSSTGLETQYF
DNA: TGTGCCAGCAGCTCAACAGGGCTGGAGACCCAGTACTTC
J: TRBJ2-5
V: TRBV6-5
size: NA
D: NA

CDR3: CASRGGLF
DNA: TGCGCCAGCCGCGGAGGCCTCTTC
J: TRBJ1-2
V: TRBV10-1
size: NA
D: NA

CDR3: CASSMVWQTNEKLFF
DNA: TGTGCCAGTAGTATGGTGTGGCAGACTAATGAAAAACTGTTTTTT
J: TRBJ1-4
V: TRBV19
size: NA
D: NA

CDR3: CASSQGLAGKGEQFF
DNA: TGCGCCAGCAGCCAAGGGCTAGCGGGTAAGGGGGAGCAGTTCTTC
J: TRBJ2-1
V: TRBV4-1
size: NA
D: TRBD2

CDR3: CASSTGGAYEKLFF
DNA: TGTGCCAGCAGTACAGGGGGCGCCTATGAAAAACTGTTTTTT
J: TRBJ1-4
V: TRBV6-5
size: NA
D: TRBD1

CDR3: CASSVGGGGSYNEQFF
DNA: TGTGCCAGCAGCGTAGGGGGAGGGGGATCCTACAATGAGCAGTTCTTC
J: TRBJ2-1
V: TRBV9
size: NA
D: NA

CDR3: CAIKGTDSGNTIYF
DNA: TGTGCCATCAAAGGGACAGACTCTGGAAACACCATATATTTT
J: TRBJ1-3
V: TRBV10-3
size: once
D: TRBD1

CDR3: CASSSLRDSKNIQYF
DNA: TGCGCCAGCAGCTCATTGCGGGACAGTAAAAACATTCAGTACTTC
J: TRBJ2-4
V: TRBV4-1
size: NA
D: NA

CDR3: CASSEAGLAGGPGTGELFF
DNA: TGTGCCAGCAGCGAAGCGGGACTAGCGGGGGGGCCGGGCACCGGGGAGCTGTTTTTT
J: TRBJ2-2
V: TRBV7-9
size: NA
D: TRBD2